The T cell receptor beta chain described here comes from a study of blood T cell repertoires in COVID-19. The wider study: Specimens from acute and convalescent COVID-19 originated in the United States, Italy and Spain. Sources were T cells, B-cell-depleted T cells, or PBMCs; the material itself was cDNA or gDNA.

In the original processing: Amplified reference gene primers provided the basis for estimating nucleated cell counts. Profiled with immunoSEQ multiplex PCR; TCRdb holds only in-frame clones, not every one. The V and J calls and clone size were taken over from that table, and D and trimming were inferred from the DNA. The sample consists of 150,000 or so clones, about four fifths of them appearing once. This CDR3 is built from 15 residues. Trimming removed 4 bases at V and 0 bases at J, with 13 bases between. CDR1 and CDR2 from the germline V gene are SEHNR and FQNEAQ (reference sequence). This receptor was identified in a woman aged 80 or over with acute or convalescent COVID-19. Sequenced: peripheral blood. The chain uses TRBV7-9 and TRBJ2-7; D is perhaps TRBD2 (5 bases). CDR3 DNA sequence: TGTGCCAGCAGCTCAGCATACGGGGTCTCCTACGAGCAGTACTTC. The encoded protein is CASSSAYGVSYEQYF.